This TCR beta chain was recorded in a study of T cells in localized non-small cell lung cancer. Study conclusions and caveats: The highest T cell clonality was in uninvolved adjacent lung, above tumor. Among the top 100 tumor clones, a median about 59 appeared in adjacent lung. The study linked higher blood T cell density to longer overall survival.

The V gene end was trimmed by 1 base and the J gene end by 3 bases; junction bases not matched to a gene: 4. This CDR3 contains 15 residues. The germline CDR1 and CDR2 sequences are SGDLS and YYNGEE. TCRdb's copy holds only in-frame clones and misses some; the assay was immunoSEQ multiplex PCR. The sample has tens of thousands of clones, about nine tenths seen once. Comments on this clone: As yet, its antigen is unknown.

The sequencing used peripheral blood, collected before any cancer treatment. The TCR was taken from a man between 40 and 75 years old with stage I squamous cell lung carcinoma. The chain has TRBV9 and TRBJ2-7; 10 nucleotides match TRBD2. The CDR3 here is CASSVNSGGIYEQYF. DNA for the CDR3: TGTGCCAGCAGCGTAAATAGCGGGGGGATCTACGAGCAGTACTTC.